The T cell receptor beta chain under discussion was sequenced for a study of cytomegalovirus exposure and HLA in healthy donors. Study details: About 200 million T cells yielded more than 95 million unique TCR beta sequences, as an earlier analysis found.

Use of 60 Vbeta and 13 Jbeta primers characterized the PCR. TCRdb's copy holds only in-frame clones and misses some; the assay was immunoSEQ multiplex PCR. The sample consists of roughly 110,000 clones, around 78% of them appearing once. With respect to this clone: The antigen is unknown.

Study-wide findings and caveats: Later analysis suggested most CMV-associated TCR beta chains were HLA-restricted.

The sequence derives from a man aged 25-45 years in good health and CMV-seronegative. The specimen was PBMCs.

CDR3 coding DNA: TGTGCCAGCAGCCATTCCGGGACAGGGCACAATGAGCAGTTCTTC. It yields the protein CASSHSGTGHNEQFF. The chain links TRBV6-6 to TRBJ2-1; 9 bases align to TRBD1. The CDR3 spans 15 residues. Germline V gives CDR1 MNHNY, CDR2 SVGAGI (reference sequence). J gave up 5 bases and V 6 bases, and 8 bases lay outside the gene matches.